Below, 22 T cell receptor beta chains from the same sample are listed, as sequenced in a study of T cell responses to AZD1222 COVID-19 vaccine. TCRdb keeps only in-frame clones here, not all; method: immunoSEQ multiplex PCR. The sample carries 45,000 to 55,000 clones, around 84% recorded once. The sample consisted of peripheral blood, taken on day 0 of AZD1222 vaccination. Receptors were obtained from an adult in good health.

This sequence joins TRBV27 and TRBJ1-5; D is perhaps TRBD1 (6 bases). The CDR3 covers 14 residues. Trimming removed 5 bases at V and 6 bases at J, with 14 bases between. Per germline, CDR1 MNHEY and CDR2 SMNVEV (reference sequence). In DNA, the CDR3 is TGTGCCAGCAGTGTACAGGGAGTAAGTCAGCCCCAGCATTTT. It translates to CASSVQGVSQPQHF.

The V gene is TRBV4-1, the J gene TRBJ1-1; no firm D call. Trimming stripped 1 base from V and 5 bases from J, with 5 bases between. CDR3 length: 12 residues. The germline V gene has CDR1 MGHRA and CDR2 YSYEKL. The CDR3 coding sequence is TGCGCCAGCAGCCAAGGGAAAACTGAAGCTTTCTTT. Encoded protein: CASSQGKTEAFF.

The chain joins TRBV7-9 to TRBJ2-1; a weak D match, TRBD1 (8 bases). The germline V gene has CDR1 SEHNR and CDR2 FQNEAQ (reference sequence). The CDR3 has 18 amino acids. Trimming shortened V by 6 bases and J by 4 bases, and 25 bases separated the two germline ends. CDR3 amino acids: CASRRGGQAYLVYNEQFF. The CDR3 coding sequence is TGTGCCAGCAGAAGGGGGGGACAGGCTTATCTTGTTTACAATGAGCAGTTCTTC.

This chain uses TRBV7-3 with TRBJ2-3; TRBD2 might be the D (7 bases). Deletions cut 4 bases from V and 4 bases from J, with 18 bases between. This CDR3 spans 16 amino acids. In germline, CDR1 is SGHTA, CDR2 FQGTGA. CDR3 coding DNA: TGTGCCAGCAGCTCGGGTGGGGCGGGGGCCGCAGATACGCAGTATTTT. Encoded protein: CASSSGGAGAADTQYF.

The chain employs TRBV18 and TRBJ2-5; 8 bases are a match to TRBD2. CDR1 is KGHSH and CDR2 is LQKENI in the germline V gene. The CDR3 has 14 amino acids. The ends lost 6 bases at V and 4 bases at J; junction bases unmatched: 7. CDR3 sequence (DNA): TGTGCCAGCTCCGCGGGACTAGACCGAGAGACCCAGTACTTC. It translates to CASSAGLDRETQYF. Full variable domain (rest looked up from reference TRBV18 and TRBJ2-5): NAGVMQNPRHLVRRRGQEARLRCSPMKGHSHVYWYRQLPEEGLKFMVYLQKENIIDESGMPKERFSAEFPKEGPSILRIQQVVRGDSAAYFCASSAGLDRETQYFGPGTRLLVL.

The genes are TRBV28 and TRBJ2-2; no definite D call. Germline V gene sequence: CDR1 MDHEN, CDR2 SYDVKM. V was cut by 4 bases and J by 6 bases, with 3 bases left in between. The CDR3 is 11 amino acids. DNA of the CDR3: TGTGCCAGCAGTTGGCCCGGGGAGCTGTTTTTT. This translates into CASSWPGELFF.

This chain uses TRBV7-2 with TRBJ1-1; the D is unclear. V lost 2 bases to trimming and J lost 0 bases, with 4 bases between them. The CDR3 sequence is 13 residues long. The germline CDR1 and CDR2 sequences are SGHTA and FQGNSA. This CDR3 is CASSLSVNTEAFF. The CDR3 nucleotides are TGTGCCAGCAGCTTATCAGTGAACACTGAAGCTTTCTTT. The full variable domain, rest sourced from reference TRBV7-2 and TRBJ1-1, is GAGVSQSPSNKVTEKGKDVELRCDPISGHTALYWYRQSLGQGLEFLIYFQGNSAPDKSGLPSDRFSAERTGGSVSTLTIQRTQQEDSAVYLCASSLSVNTEAFFGQGTRLTVV.

The V and J genes are TRBV3-1 (or the pseudogene TRBV3-2) and TRBJ2-1, with 9 nucleotides matching TRBD2. Germline V gene sequence: CDR1 LGHDT, CDR2 YNNKEL (reference sequence). This CDR3 has 16 amino acids. J was trimmed by 8 bases and V by 0 bases; bases with no gene match: 8. The CDR3, as DNA: TGTGCCAGCAGCCAAGAGGGTAGCGGGAGTCCCGATGAGCAGTTCTTC. Protein product: CASSQEGSGSPDEQFF.

This clone was counted between two and nine times. This sequence joins TRBV15 and TRBJ2-3; 12 bases line up with TRBD2. Unmatched junction bases numbered 6, after V lost 0 bases and J lost 5 bases. The CDR3 loop spans 17 amino acids. Germline assignment: CDR1 LNHNV and CDR2 YYDKDF (reference sequence). CDR3 in amino acids: CATSRDPLAGGKDTQYF. The DNA of the CDR3 is TGTGCCACCAGCAGAGATCCGCTAGCGGGGGGGAAAGATACGCAGTATTTT. Combining the CDR3 with reference TRBV15 and TRBJ2-3 gives the whole variable domain DAMVIQNPRYQVTQFGKPVTLSCSQTLNHNVMYWYQQKSSQAPKLLFHYYDKDFNNEADTPDNFQSRRPNTSFCFLDIRSPGLGDTAMYLCATSRDPLAGGKDTQYFGPGTRLTVL.

A single count supports this clone. V is TRBV7-2 and J is TRBJ2-1; TRBD1 or TRBD2 may be the D gene (5 bases each). V lost 6 bases to trimming and J lost 1 base, with 13 bases between them. Germline lookup yields CDR1 SGHTA and CDR2 FQGNSA. The CDR3 sequence is 15 residues long. CDR3: CASSSRGGSYNEQFF. The CDR3 DNA follows: TGTGCCAGCAGTTCGAGGGGCGGTTCCTACAATGAGCAGTTCTTC.

This rearrangement joins TRBV7-9 to TRBJ1-2, with 9 bases fitting TRBD1. Germline CDR1 reads SEHNR; CDR2 reads FQNEAQ (reference sequence). This CDR3 region has 15 residues. V lost 4 bases, J lost 3 bases, and 6 bases stayed unmatched. CDR3 residues: CASSSGQGLDYGYTF. The CDR3 bases are TGTGCCAGCAGCTCGGGACAGGGACTAGACTATGGCTACACCTTC.

The rearrangement joins TRBV3-1 (or the pseudogene TRBV3-2) to TRBJ1-2; D gene uncertain. The CDR3 covers 12 residues. The V end was cut by 0 bases, the J end by 10 bases, with 9 bases between. Germline CDR1 reads LGHDT; CDR2 reads YNNKEL (reference sequence). For the CDR3, the DNA is TGTGCCAGCAGCCAAGAATACGGGCCCTACACCTTC. Translated, it gives CASSQEYGPYTF.

The V and J genes are TRBV5-1 and TRBJ2-1; possibly TRBD1 or TRBD2 for D (6 bases each). Trimming took 4 bases from V and 3 from J, leaving 23 bases between them. CDR1 SGHRS and CDR2 YFSETQ come from the germline V gene. The CDR3 extends over 18 amino acids. The CDR3 DNA follows: TGCGCCAGCAGCACAGGACAGAGCGGGCCCGGGGGCTACAATGAGCAGTTCTTC. This translates into CASSTGQSGPGGYNEQFF.

This clone was seen just once. The chain couples TRBV19 to TRBJ1-5; TRBD1 aligns across 7 bases. The CDR3 contains 17 residues. The germline CDR1 and CDR2 sequences are LNHDA and SQIVND (reference sequence). V shed 5 bases and J 0 bases; nucleotides not matched to a gene: 10. The CDR3 reads CASSSPTGKGSNQPQHF. The CDR3 DNA follows: TGTGCCAGTAGTTCTCCGACAGGGAAAGGTAGCAATCAGCCCCAGCATTTT.

In nucleotides, the CDR3 is TGTGCCAGCAGCCTGATGACAGGGTATAATCAGCCCCAGCATTTT. Amino acids: CASSLMTGYNQPQHF. The V call is TRBV5-6, the J call TRBJ1-5; 7 bases fit TRBD1. The CDR3 consists of 15 residues. Germline trimming cut 4 bases from V and 4 bases from J; bases unmatched to any gene: 8. CDR1 is SGHDT, CDR2 YYEEEE, per germline.

The rearrangement links TRBV7-3 to TRBJ2-6, with 7 bases matching TRBD1. Germline V lookup: CDR1 SGHTA, CDR2 FQGTGA. The J segment lost 4 bases and the V segment lost 4 bases, leaving 10 bases of the junction unmatched. The CDR3 sequence is 17 residues long. CDR3 residues: CASSSGQASVGANVLTF. CDR3 nucleotides: TGTGCCAGCAGCTCCGGACAGGCCTCGGTAGGGGCCAACGTCCTGACTTTC.

The V gene is TRBV30, the J gene TRBJ1-5, with D perhaps TRBD1 (6 bases). Germline loops: CDR1 GTSNPN, CDR2 SVGIG (reference sequence). This CDR3 has 14 residues. Trimming removed 0 bases at V and 6 bases at J, with 12 bases between. The CDR3 region is CAWSVNPGVQPQHF. DNA of the CDR3: TGTGCCTGGAGTGTAAACCCAGGGGTTCAGCCCCAGCATTTT.

The CDR3 sequence is CAWAGGGGYGYTF. DNA for the CDR3: TGTGCCTGGGCAGGGGGTGGGGGCTATGGCTACACCTTC. The genes are TRBV30 and TRBJ1-2; 7 bases agree with TRBD1. The CDR3 extends over 13 amino acids. V shed 5 bases, J shed 4 bases, and the junction held 7 bases outside the gene matches. From germline, CDR1 is GTSNPN and CDR2 SVGIG (reference sequence). Full variable domain (remainder filled in from reference TRBV30 and TRBJ1-2): SQTIHQWPATLVQPVGSPLSLECTVEGTSNPNLYWYRQAAGRGLQLLFYSVGIGQISSEVPQNLSASRPQDRQFILSSKKLLLSDSGFYLCAWAGGGGYGYTFGSGTRLTVV.

The chain joins TRBV28 to TRBJ2-7, with D possibly matching TRBD2 (5 bases). The ends were cut back, 5 bases at V and 0 bases at J, with 20 bases in the middle. CDR3 length: 17 residues. The germline gives CDR1 MDHEN, CDR2 SYDVKM. Here the CDR3 reads CASSEPTDPAVSYEQYF. The CDR3 DNA follows: TGTGCCAGCAGTGAACCGACGGACCCAGCGGTCTCCTACGAGCAGTACTTC.

This chain joins TRBV5-6 and TRBJ2-2, with 9 bases lining up with TRBD2. CDR1 is SGHDT, CDR2 YYEEEE, per germline. This CDR3 comprises 17 residues. V shed 4 bases, J shed 3 bases, and the junction held 10 bases outside the gene matches. CDR3 protein: CASSRNLAGRYTGELFF. CDR3 in DNA: TGTGCCAGCAGCCGGAACCTAGCGGGGCGATACACCGGGGAGCTGTTTTTT.

This chain links TRBV6-1 with TRBJ2-2, with 8 nucleotides matching TRBD1. This CDR3 is 18 amino acids long. Trimming removed 3 bases from V and 7 bases from J; junction bases left unmatched: 16. CDR1 and CDR2 from the germline V gene are MNHNS and SASEGT. CDR3 residues: CASSEPARRGLKDGELFF. The CDR3 DNA sequence: TGTGCCAGCAGTGAGCCGGCCCGCAGGGGGCTAAAGGACGGGGAGCTGTTTTTT.

The genes are TRBV7-2 and TRBJ1-4, with no clear D. Germline V gene data show CDR1 as SGHTA and CDR2 as FQGNSA. Deletions cut 10 bases from V and 0 bases from J, with 9 bases between. The CDR3 consists of 13 residues. CDR3 nucleotide sequence: TGTGCCACGGTGGATGCAACTAATGAAAAACTGTTTTTT. This encodes CATVDATNEKLFF.